The 22 T cell receptor beta chains reported below all come from one sample, sequenced in a study of cytomegalovirus exposure and HLA in healthy donors. The PCR ran on 60 Vbeta and 13 Jbeta primers. TCRdb's table, derived via immunoSEQ multiplex PCR, lists solely in-frame clones and lacks some. The sample holds 270,000 or so clones, about nine tenths seen once. Sequencing was carried out using PBMCs. All receptors come from a man in his forties or fifties in good health and CMV-seropositive.

The chain couples TRBV16 to TRBJ2-4; 7 bases match TRBD1. The trim removed 4 bases at V and 3 bases at J, leaving 9 bases unmatched. The germline CDR1 and CDR2 sequences are KGHSY and FQNENV. The CDR3 length is 16 residues. The CDR3 protein is CASSPKDRNNKNIQYF. For the CDR3, the DNA is TGTGCCAGCAGCCCGAAGGACAGGAACAACAAAAACATTCAGTACTTC.

The chain has TRBV19 and TRBJ1-1; no clear D gene. Germline-derived CDR1 and CDR2 are LNHDA and SQIVND (reference sequence). This CDR3 contains 14 residues. V lost 7 bases and J lost 5, with 17 bases in between. CDR3 bases: TGTGCCAGTACTTCAGGATGGGCTCGAACTGAAGCTTTCTTT. This encodes CASTSGWARTEAFF.

This chain joins TRBV4-3 and TRBJ1-6; the D gene is possibly TRBD1 (5 bases). The germline gives CDR1 LGHNA, CDR2 YSLEER. The CDR3 runs 16 residues. V lost 0 bases, J lost 7 bases, and 13 bases lay in between. The DNA for the CDR3 is TGCGCCAGCAGCCAAGAGAACGGGGGTCGGAATTCACCCCTCCACTTT. It specifies CASSQENGGRNSPLHF.

This clone appeared a single time. V and J are TRBV5-6 and TRBJ1-2; 8 nucleotides agree with TRBD1. The CDR3 is made up of 13 amino acids. Germline V gene data show CDR1 as SGHDT and CDR2 as YYEEEE. V shed 0 bases, J shed 8 bases, and the junction held 3 bases outside the gene matches. DNA for the CDR3: TGTGCCAGCAGCTTGGTCAGGGGGCAGGGCTACACCTTC. Amino acid sequence: CASSLVRGQGYTF.

This clone was observed a single time. The V gene is TRBV19, the J gene TRBJ1-1; D perhaps matches TRBD1 (6 bases). The ends were cut back, 6 bases at V and 2 bases at J, with 13 bases in the middle. Germline V gene data show CDR1 as LNHDA and CDR2 as SQIVND (reference sequence). The length of the CDR3 is 14 residues. The CDR3: CASSHWTVNTEAFF. CDR3 bases: TGTGCCAGTAGCCACTGGACAGTCAACACTGAAGCTTTCTTT.

The chain recombines TRBV7-9 with TRBJ2-5; 11 nucleotides match TRBD2. The J call could be wrong; TRBJ2-7 is a better fit for the DNA end. This CDR3 is 15 amino acids long. Germline assignment: CDR1 SEHNR and CDR2 FQNEAQ (reference sequence). The CDR3 nucleotides are TGTGCCAGCAGCACCGGGACTAGCGGTACCCACGAGCAGTACTTC. Its translation: CASSTGTSGTHEQYF.

This chain connects TRBV7-9 to TRBJ2-2; 8 nucleotides align to TRBD2. Trimming cost V 5 bases and J 3 bases; bases outside gene matches: 11. CDR3 length equals 17 residues. Per the germline V gene, CDR1 is SEHNR and CDR2 is FQNEAQ (reference sequence). The CDR3 DNA reads as TGTGCCAGCAGCCAGCCCAAGCGGGAGACGGACACCGGGGAGCTGTTTTTT. Translation: CASSQPKRETDTGELFF.

V gene TRBV18 combines with J gene TRBJ1-1; D gene ambiguous. Germline CDR1 reads KGHSH; CDR2 reads LQKENI. The CDR3 runs to 14 residues. Trimming removed 0 bases at V and 3 bases at J, with 8 bases between. The CDR3 protein is CASSPPLRDTEAFF. For the CDR3, the DNA is TGTGCCAGCTCACCACCGCTGAGGGACACTGAAGCTTTCTTT.

The rearrangement uses TRBV5-6 and TRBJ1-5; D is unresolved. The CDR3 totals 16 residues. Trimming removed 4 bases at V and 0 bases at J, with 14 bases between. Germline V gives CDR1 SGHDT, CDR2 YYEEEE. The CDR3 loop is CASSNLLHLSNQPQHF. DNA of the CDR3: TGTGCCAGCAGCAATTTACTACACCTTAGCAATCAGCCCCAGCATTTT. Complete variable domain (other parts from reference TRBV5-6 and TRBJ1-5): DAGVTQSPTHLIKTRGQQVTLRCSPKSGHDTVSWYQQALGQGPQFIFQYYEEEERQRGNFPDRFSGHQFPNYSSELNVNALLLGDSALYLCASSNLLHLSNQPQHFGDGTRLSIL.

The chain joins TRBV10-3 to TRBJ2-1; TRBD2 aligns across 9 bases. Germline loops: CDR1 ENHRY, CDR2 SYGVKD. The CDR3 length is 16 residues. The V and J ends lost 4 bases and 3 bases, in that order; junction bases with no gene match: 7. In DNA, the CDR3 is TGTGCCATCAGTGTTGAAGCGGGAGGCTTCTACAATGAGCAGTTCTTC. It translates to CAISVEAGGFYNEQFF.

The J gene is TRBJ1-2, the V gene TRBV5-1; D perhaps matches TRBD1 (6 bases). This CDR3 spans 14 amino acids. CDR1 SGHRS and CDR2 YFSETQ come from the germline V gene. Trimming removed 4 bases at V and 5 bases at J, with 15 bases between. CDR3 in amino acids: CASSIGQPVYGYTF. The CDR3 DNA reads TGCGCCAGCAGCATCGGACAGCCTGTGTATGGCTACACCTTC.

The J gene is TRBJ2-1, the V gene TRBV28, with 14 bases aligning to TRBD2. V was pared by 5 bases and J by 1 base, with 7 bases of the junction left unmatched. The CDR3 covers 18 residues. From germline, CDR1 is MDHEN and CDR2 SYDVKM. The CDR3 nucleotides are TGTGCCAGCAGTCGTGGGACTAGCGGGGGAGCTTCCTACAATGAGCAGTTCTTC. Protein product: CASSRGTSGGASYNEQFF.

In this sample, this clone turned up once. CDR3 protein: CAISESYGHEQYF. CDR3 DNA: TGTGCCATCAGTGAGTCTTACGGTCACGAGCAGTACTTC. V gene TRBV10-3 combines with J gene TRBJ2-5; D call uncertain. The last part of the DNA fits TRBJ2-7 better; the J call may be wrong. CDR3 length: 13 amino acids. The germline CDR1 and CDR2 sequences are ENHRY and SYGVKD.

This chain uses TRBV5-1 with TRBJ2-3; 8 nucleotides match TRBD2. CDR3 size: 16 residues. J was trimmed by 3 bases and V by 0 bases; bases with no gene match: 6. Germline CDR1 SGHRS, CDR2 YFSETQ. The CDR3 DNA is TGCGCCAGCAGCTTGGCCGGCGGGAGGTTAACAGATACGCAGTATTTT. Translation gives CASSLAGGRLTDTQYF.

V and J are TRBV7-8 and TRBJ1-4; perhaps TRBD1 as D (5 bases). CDR3 length: 15 amino acids. Trimming pared 0 bases from V and 4 bases from J, leaving 9 bases between. The germline V gene encodes CDR1 SGHVS and CDR2 FQNEAQ. The CDR3 coding sequence is TGTGCCAGCAGCTTAGCGCAGGGCCGTAATGAAAAACTGTTTTTT. It translates to CASSLAQGRNEKLFF.

The chain joins TRBV10-3 to TRBJ2-7, with TRBD1 matching 9 bases. With 4 bases clipped from V and 6 bases from J, the junction kept 10 bases outside the gene matches. Germline loops: CDR1 ENHRY, CDR2 SYGVKD. The CDR3 is 15 residues long. CDR3 sequence (DNA): TGTGCCATCAGTGGGGACACCGGGACAGGGTTCGAGCAGTACTTC. It encodes CAISGDTGTGFEQYF.

This clone was counted a few times. The J gene is TRBJ1-4, the V gene TRBV4-3; possibly TRBD1 for D (6 bases). This CDR3 contains 15 residues. Germline CDR1 and CDR2: LGHNA and YSLEER. V was clipped by 4 bases and J by 4 bases, with 13 bases between them. As DNA, the CDR3 is TGCGCCAGCAGCCCCGGACAGCTTCATAATGAAAAACTGTTTTTT. It encodes CASSPGQLHNEKLFF.

V and J are TRBV7-2 and TRBJ2-2; a possible D gene is TRBD2 (7 bases). V was clipped by 6 bases and J by 8 bases, with 19 bases between them. The CDR3 consists of 15 residues. Per germline, CDR1 SGHTA and CDR2 FQGNSA. The chain's CDR3 is CASRYGGSGEGELFF. CDR3 in DNA: TGTGCCAGCAGATACGGGGGGTCAGGGGAGGGGGAGCTGTTTTTT.

This chain links TRBV4-1 with TRBJ1-2, with D tentatively TRBD1 (5 bases). From germline, CDR1 is MGHRA and CDR2 YSYEKL. The CDR3 is made up of 15 amino acids. V gave up 1 base and J gave up 7 bases, with 16 bases separating them. CDR3 in DNA: TGCGCCAGCAGCCAAGGTCAGGGCGCTCCAGGTGGCTACACCTTC. Amino acid sequence: CASSQGQGAPGGYTF.

The CDR3 protein is CASSLEGTGGNTEAFF. CDR3 coding DNA: TGCGCCAGCAGCTTGGAGGGGACAGGGGGGAACACTGAAGCTTTCTTT. This chain uses TRBV5-1 with TRBJ1-1, with TRBD1 matching over 11 bases. V shed 0 bases, J shed 1 base, and the junction held 2 bases outside the gene matches. CDR3 length equals 16 residues. From germline, CDR1 is SGHRS and CDR2 YFSETQ. Drawing the rest from reference TRBV5-1 and TRBJ1-1, the complete variable domain is KAGVTQTPRYLIKTRGQQVTLSCSPISGHRSVSWYQQTPGQGLQFLFEYFSETQRNKGNFPGRFSGRQFSNSRSEMNVSTLELGDSALYLCASSLEGTGGNTEAFFGQGTRLTVV.

The chain couples TRBV9 to TRBJ2-7, with a tentative D call TRBD2 (6 bases). The V gene lost 7 bases and the J gene lost 7 bases, with 12 bases spanning the gap. Germline loops: CDR1 SGDLS, CDR2 YYNGEE. CDR3 length: 11 amino acids. The CDR3 protein is CASGYGGEQYF. CDR3 DNA: TGTGCCAGCGGGTACGGGGGAGAGCAGTACTTC. Full variable domain (rest looked up from reference TRBV9 and TRBJ2-7): DSGVTQTPKHLITATGQRVTLRCSPRSGDLSVYWYQQSLDQGLQFLIQYYNGEERAKGNILERFSAQQFPDLHSELNLSSLELGDSALYFCASGYGGEQYFGPGTRLTVT.

This clone occurred once. V usage is TRBV6-5 and J usage is TRBJ2-7, with 9 nucleotides matching TRBD2. The CDR3 extends over 16 amino acids. Germline lookup yields CDR1 MNHEY and CDR2 SVGAGI. The V gene end was trimmed by 2 bases and the J gene end by 2 bases; junction bases not matched to a gene: 7. The DNA for the CDR3 is TGTGCCAGCAGTTACGGGGTTGCGGGAGGGCCCTACGAGCAGTACTTC. Amino acid sequence: CASSYGVAGGPYEQYF.